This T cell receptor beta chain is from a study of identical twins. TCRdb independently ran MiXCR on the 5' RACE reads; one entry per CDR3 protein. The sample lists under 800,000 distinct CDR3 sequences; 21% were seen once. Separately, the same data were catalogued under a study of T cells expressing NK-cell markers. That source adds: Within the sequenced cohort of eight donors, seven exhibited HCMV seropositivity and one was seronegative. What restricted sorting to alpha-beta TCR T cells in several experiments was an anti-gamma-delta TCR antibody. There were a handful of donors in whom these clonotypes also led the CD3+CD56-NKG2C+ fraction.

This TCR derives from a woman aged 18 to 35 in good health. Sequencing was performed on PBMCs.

Here the CDR3 reads CASNVLAGGAKSYTF. The DNA of the CDR3 is TGTGCCAGCAATGTACTCGCGGGGGGAGCTAAGAGCTACACCTTC. The chain combines TRBV6-5 with TRBJ1-2, with a possible D match to TRBD1 (5 bases). Trimming shortened V by 7 bases and J by 9 bases, and 24 bases separated the two germline ends. Germline V lookup: CDR1 MNHEY, CDR2 SVGAGI. The CDR3 is 15 amino acids.